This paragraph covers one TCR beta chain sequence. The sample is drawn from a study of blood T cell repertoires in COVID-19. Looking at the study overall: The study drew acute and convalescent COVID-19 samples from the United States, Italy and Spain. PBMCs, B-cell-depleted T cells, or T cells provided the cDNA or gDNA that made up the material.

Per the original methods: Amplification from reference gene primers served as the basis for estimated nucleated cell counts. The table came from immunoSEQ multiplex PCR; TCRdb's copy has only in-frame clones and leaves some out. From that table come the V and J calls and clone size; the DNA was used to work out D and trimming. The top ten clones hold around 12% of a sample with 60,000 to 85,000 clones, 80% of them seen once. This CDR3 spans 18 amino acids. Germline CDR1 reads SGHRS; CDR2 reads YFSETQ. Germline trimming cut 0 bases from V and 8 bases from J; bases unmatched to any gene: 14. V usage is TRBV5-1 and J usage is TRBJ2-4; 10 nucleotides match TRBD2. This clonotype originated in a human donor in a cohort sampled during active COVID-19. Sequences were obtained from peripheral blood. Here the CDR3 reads CASSLEGSGRSRQDIQYF. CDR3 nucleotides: TGCGCCAGCAGCTTGGAGGGTAGCGGGAGGTCCCGCCAGGACATTCAGTACTTC.